Below, 25 T cell receptor beta chains from the same sample are listed, as sequenced in a study of T cell repertoires in ileal Crohn's disease (dated by TCRdb to the late 2010s). The method was the immunoSEQ multiplex PCR assay. This immuneACCESS table, as held by TCRdb, lists in-frame sequences with V and J called but not all clones. Of the missing ones, under half trace to an unresolved V gene in checked studies; the others have no known cause. The sample records approximately 5,000 clones, approximately 95% of which are singletons. 0.31% of the sample is held by the ten biggest clonotypes. The sample was ileal tissue. These receptors came from an adult with Crohn's disease.

The CDR3 sequence: CASSQESGWTEAFF. In DNA form, the CDR3 reads TGCGCCAGCAGCCAAGAGTCAGGGTGGACTGAAGCTTTCTTT. The chain employs TRBV4-3 and TRBJ1-1; tentatively, D is TRBD1 (5 bases). Trimming removed 0 bases at V and 5 bases at J, with 10 bases between. This CDR3 is built from 14 residues. Germline CDR1 and CDR2: LGHNA and YSLEER.

V is TRBV18 and J is TRBJ1-2, with a tentative D call TRBD1 (5 bases). V gave up 3 bases and J gave up 3 bases, with 17 bases separating them. CDR3 length equals 16 residues. Germline lookup yields CDR1 KGHSH and CDR2 LQKENI. The CDR3 nucleotides are TGTGCCAGCTCACCTCAACGTGGGCAGGGCGACTATGGCTACACCTTC. This codes for CASSPQRGQGDYGYTF.

This sequence joins TRBV4-2 and TRBJ1-1; 9 bases map to TRBD1. V was pared by 0 bases and J by 5 bases, with 4 bases of the junction left unmatched. This CDR3 comprises 15 residues. Per the germline V gene, CDR1 is LGHNA and CDR2 is YNFKEQ. CDR3 sequence reads: CASSQDRTGATEAFF. CDR3 nucleotide sequence: TGTGCCAGCAGCCAAGACAGGACAGGGGCAACTGAAGCTTTCTTT.

The CDR3 DNA is TGTGCCAGCAGTTTCGGTCCCGGACGGGATCGGTCCTATAATTCACCCCTCCACTTT. Translating gives CASSFGPGRDRSYNSPLHF. The V and J genes are TRBV28 and TRBJ1-6; no clear D gene. The germline CDR1 and CDR2 sequences are MDHEN and SYDVKM. V gave up 3 bases and J gave up 1 base, with 19 bases separating them. This CDR3 is 19 amino acids long.

CDR3 loop: CASSQDAGAIGGYTF. The CDR3 DNA follows: TGCGCCAGCAGCCAAGACGCGGGGGCAATCGGTGGCTACACCTTC. The V gene is TRBV4-3, the J gene TRBJ1-2; weak D call: TRBD1 (6 bases). Germline V gene lookup returns CDR1 LGHNA and CDR2 YSLEER. The CDR3 length is 15 residues. V lost 0 bases and J lost 7, with 15 bases in between.

The chain employs TRBV7-9 and TRBJ2-3, with D uncertain. The CDR3 extends over 12 amino acids. Germline V lookup: CDR1 SEHNR, CDR2 FQNEAQ (reference sequence). The V and J ends lost 7 bases and 2 bases respectively, with 7 bases between them. The CDR3 here is CASTGSTDTQYF. DNA of the CDR3: TGTGCCAGCACAGGTTCCACAGATACGCAGTATTTT.

The chain has TRBV9 and TRBJ2-5, with a possible D match to TRBD2 (6 bases). Trimming took off 2 bases at V and 2 bases at J, with 13 bases between the two ends. CDR1 and CDR2 (germline): SGDLS, YYNGEE. CDR3 size: 15 residues. In nucleotides, the CDR3 is TGTGCCAGCAGCGTCCGGCCCGGGGGACAAGAGACCCAGTACTTC. Amino acids: CASSVRPGGQETQYF.

This clone turned up a few times. The rearrangement uses TRBV19 and TRBJ1-5; perhaps TRBD1 as D (6 bases). Trimming pared 2 bases from V and 3 bases from J, leaving 11 bases between. The CDR3 runs 15 residues. Germline CDR1 and CDR2: LNHDA and SQIVND (reference sequence). CDR3 loop: CASSITGSSNQPQHF. The CDR3 DNA sequence: TGTGCCAGTAGTATAACAGGGAGTTCCAATCAGCCCCAGCATTTT.

The DNA of the CDR3 is TGTGCCAGCAGCTCCCAGGGCACGTACACTGAAGCTTTCTTT. Amino acids: CASSSQGTYTEAFF. The chain uses TRBV7-2 and TRBJ1-1; a weak D match, TRBD1 (5 bases). Trimming removed 4 bases from V and 3 bases from J, with 12 bases in between. The CDR3 sequence is 14 residues long. Per the germline V gene, CDR1 is SGHTA and CDR2 is FQGNSA.

The chain links TRBV11-2 to TRBJ2-7; 10 nucleotides align to TRBD1. The V gene end was trimmed by 5 bases and the J gene end by 2 bases; junction bases not matched to a gene: 6. Germline V gives CDR1 SGHAT, CDR2 FQNNGV. This CDR3 has 15 amino acids. CDR3 residues: CASSDRTGGTYEQYF. CDR3 bases: TGTGCCAGCAGCGACCGGACAGGGGGAACCTACGAGCAGTACTTC. Drawing the rest from reference TRBV11-2 and TRBJ2-7, the complete variable domain is EAGVAQSPRYKIIEKRQSVAFWCNPISGHATLYWYQQILGQGPKLLIQFQNNGVVDDSQLPKDRFSAERLKGVDSTLKIQPAKLEDSAVYLCASSDRTGGTYEQYFGPGTRLTVT.

The J gene is TRBJ2-3, the V gene TRBV7-3; 8 bases agree with TRBD2. With V trimmed by 5 bases and J by 3 bases, 4 bases remained unmatched. Germline assignment: CDR1 SGHTA and CDR2 FQGTGA. This CDR3 is built from 14 residues. The CDR3: CASSRSGGTDTQYF. CDR3 coding DNA: TGTGCCAGCAGCCGGAGCGGGGGAACAGATACGCAGTATTTT.

This rearrangement joins TRBV28 to TRBJ2-1; 7 bases map to TRBD1. Germline assignment: CDR1 MDHEN and CDR2 SYDVKM. V was clipped by 6 bases and J by 8 bases; unmatched bases: 10. The CDR3 is made up of 14 amino acids. CDR3 sequence reads: CASSPGQRWDEQFF. CDR3 DNA: TGTGCCAGCAGCCCGGGACAGAGATGGGATGAGCAGTTCTTC.

This clone was found once. DNA of the CDR3: TGTGCCAGCAGTCCCCATATCGGACAGGGCAGTGGGGAGCTGTTTTTT. This codes for CASSPHIGQGSGELFF. The chain carries TRBV28 and TRBJ2-2, with TRBD1 matching 8 bases. J gave up 8 bases and V 5 bases, and 13 bases lay outside the gene matches. This CDR3 is built from 16 residues. CDR1 MDHEN and CDR2 SYDVKM come from the germline V gene.

This clone was observed once. The chain joins TRBV30 to TRBJ2-5, with a weak D call TRBD2 (6 bases). This CDR3 contains 15 residues. Germline V gene sequence: CDR1 GTSNPN, CDR2 SVGIG (reference sequence). V lost 1 base, J lost 6 bases, and 18 bases lay in between. CDR3 DNA: TGTGCCTGGAGTGGATGGGGGGATTTGGGAAAGACCCAGTACTTC. Residues: CAWSGWGDLGKTQYF.

The chain is built from TRBV27 and TRBJ1-6, with TRBD1 identical over 8 bases. The germline CDR1 and CDR2 sequences are MNHEY and SMNVEV (reference sequence). The CDR3 runs 17 residues. V lost 2 bases and J lost 7; bases outside the gene matches: 10. CDR3 bases: TGTGCCAGCAGTTTAAGGGACAGGCTTAAGTGGAATTCACCCCTCCACTTT. Translated: CASSLRDRLKWNSPLHF.

J is TRBJ1-1 and V is TRBV6-5; 9 bases fit TRBD1. The CDR3 covers 14 residues. The trim removed 4 bases at V and 6 bases at J, leaving 6 bases unmatched. Germline loops: CDR1 MNHEY, CDR2 SVGAGI. The CDR3 sequence is CASSFRTGEAEAFF. DNA of the CDR3: TGTGCCAGCAGTTTCCGGACAGGGGAGGCTGAAGCTTTCTTT.

The rearrangement joins TRBV9 to TRBJ2-2; TRBD1 agrees at 11 bases. Germline V gene lookup returns CDR1 SGDLS and CDR2 YYNGEE. The CDR3 loop spans 14 amino acids. Germline trimming cut 3 bases from V and 6 bases from J; bases unmatched to any gene: 1. The CDR3 DNA sequence: TGTGCCAGCAGCGAGGGACAGGGGGCCGGGGAGCTGTTTTTT. Its protein is CASSEGQGAGELFF. Based on the CDR3 plus reference TRBV9 and TRBJ2-2, the full variable domain is DSGVTQTPKHLITATGQRVTLRCSPRSGDLSVYWYQQSLDQGLQFLIQYYNGEERAKGNILERFSAQQFPDLHSELNLSSLELGDSALYFCASSEGQGAGELFFGEGSRLTVL.

This clone was recorded once. The V and J genes are TRBV4-2 and TRBJ1-1; unclear D gene. The germline V gene has CDR1 LGHNA and CDR2 YNFKEQ. The CDR3 spans 13 residues. V gave up 1 base and J gave up 9 bases, with 12 bases separating them. CDR3 DNA: TGTGCCAGCAGCCAAGTCCGCGGAGCTAAAGCTTTCTTT. Its translation: CASSQVRGAKAFF.

V gene TRBV20-1 combines with J gene TRBJ2-5; a weak D match, TRBD2 (5 bases). V was cut by 4 bases and J by 5 bases, with 8 bases left in between. The CDR3 is 11 amino acids. CDR1 and CDR2 from the germline V gene are DFQATT and SNEGSKA (reference sequence). Here the CDR3 reads CSANWRETQYF. CDR3 DNA: TGCAGTGCTAACTGGAGGGAGACCCAGTACTTC.

This chain uses TRBV28 with TRBJ1-5, with D possibly being TRBD1 (6 bases). The CDR3 runs 14 residues. V shed 3 bases and J shed 4 bases, with 10 bases lying between them. CDR1 and CDR2 from the germline V gene are MDHEN and SYDVKM. CDR3 loop: CASSFRQVNQPQHF. DNA of the CDR3: TGTGCCAGCAGTTTCCGACAGGTTAATCAGCCCCAGCATTTT.

This chain uses TRBV5-8 with TRBJ2-3, with 12 positions matching TRBD2. There are 16 residues in the CDR3. Germline loops: CDR1 SGHTS, CDR2 YDEGEE. With 4 bases clipped from V and 2 bases from J, the junction kept 5 bases outside the gene matches. Here the CDR3 reads CASSTRLAGATDTQYF. As DNA, the CDR3 is TGTGCCAGCAGCACTCGACTAGCGGGGGCCACAGATACGCAGTATTTT.

The J gene is TRBJ2-5, the V gene TRBV7-2; 12 bases align to TRBD2. Germline CDR1 is SGHTA and CDR2 is FQGNSA. J lost 2 bases, V lost 4 bases, and 5 bases had no gene match. There are 16 residues in the CDR3. This CDR3 is CASSSRTSGVQETQYF. The CDR3 DNA reads TGTGCCAGCAGCTCAAGGACTAGCGGGGTTCAAGAGACCCAGTACTTC. Filled out from reference TRBV7-2 and TRBJ2-5, the complete variable domain reads GAGVSQSPSNKVTEKGKDVELRCDPISGHTALYWYRQSLGQGLEFLIYFQGNSAPDKSGLPSDRFSAERTGGSVSTLTIQRTQQEDSAVYLCASSSRTSGVQETQYFGPGTRLLVL.

The genes are TRBV21-1 and TRBJ2-5; the table calls TRBD2, which could not be checked here. TRBV21-1 is listed as a pseudogene. CDR3 length equals 15 residues. Written as DNA, the CDR3 is TGTGCCAGCAGCGCCCTAGCGGAGGCCCAAGAGACCCAGTACTTC. It is translated as CASSALAEAQETQYF.

This clone was counted a single time. This chain joins TRBV7-9 and TRBJ2-1, with 7 bases aligning to TRBD2. Unmatched junction bases numbered 5, after V lost 5 bases and J lost 4 bases. The CDR3 sequence is 14 residues long. In germline, CDR1 is SEHNR, CDR2 FQNEAQ (reference sequence). CDR3 loop: CASSRLASYNEQFF. CDR3 DNA: TGTGCCAGCAGCCGACTAGCATCTTACAATGAGCAGTTCTTC.

This sequence joins TRBV6-5 and TRBJ1-3; D call uncertain. Per the germline V gene, CDR1 is MNHEY and CDR2 is SVGAGI. The CDR3 length is 13 residues. The V end was cut by 6 bases, the J end by 3 bases, with 9 bases between. CDR3 residues: CASSRNDGNTIYF. In DNA, the CDR3 is TGTGCCAGCAGCAGGAATGATGGAAACACCATATATTTT.